Below, 5 T cell receptor beta chains from the same sample are listed, as sequenced in a study of blood T cells in healthy people across ages. A sample-barcoded 5' primer and a J-beta primer mix were used in a second PCR of roughly 7 to 12 cycles. TCRdb reprocessed the 5' RACE reads with MiXCR, giving one entry per CDR3 protein. The table has approximately 1.5 million distinct CDR3 sequences, approximately 39% seen once; the top ten hold about 4.1%. Sequenced material: blood. The receptors here all came from a woman in her late teens or twenties in good health.

The chain has TRBV4-1 and TRBJ2-7; possibly TRBD2 for D (5 bases). Per germline, CDR1 MGHRA and CDR2 YSYEKL. Trimming stripped 0 bases from V and 3 bases from J, with 9 bases between. This CDR3 comprises 14 residues. The DNA for the CDR3 is TGCGCCAGCAGCCAAGACGGGGTGTGCTACGAGCAGTACTTC. It encodes CASSQDGVCYEQYF.

Here the CDR3 DNA reads TGTGCCACCAGTGATCCCCACTCCGGCAATGAGCAGTTCTTC. Translated, it gives CATSDPHSGNEQFF. This chain connects TRBV24-1 to TRBJ2-1; D call uncertain. The V gene's germline CDR1 is KGHDR and CDR2 SFDVKD. Trimming cost V 3 bases and J 6 bases, with 11 bases left between them. The length of the CDR3 is 14 residues.

On this clonotype itself: One end of the junction does not line up with germline, which may come from a read error. The rearrangement links TRBV29-1 to TRBJ1-2; the D gene is possibly TRBD1 (5 bases). Germline values: CDR1 SQVTM, CDR2 ANQGSEA. This CDR3 region has 14 residues. For the CDR3, the DNA is TGCAGCGTTTTCGGGACGGATCTATACTATGGCTGCACCTTC. Translating gives CSVFGTDLYYGCTF.

The rearrangement joins TRBV20-1 to TRBJ2-3, with TRBD1 as a possible D gene (6 bases). The CDR3 covers 17 residues. Germline values: CDR1 DFQATT, CDR2 SNEGSKA (reference sequence). V lost 0 bases and J 2 bases, leaving 18 bases between the germline ends. The CDR3 region is CSARDLQGRKATDTQYF. In DNA, the CDR3 is TGCAGTGCTAGAGATCTGCAGGGGCGCAAAGCCACAGATACGCAGTATTTT.

DNA of the CDR3: TGTGCTAGTGGTGACCTCGGGCTGGGTAATGAAAAACTGTTTTTT. Residues: CASGDLGLGNEKLFF. The chain combines TRBV12-5 with TRBJ1-4; no reliable D call. Germline V gene lookup returns CDR1 LGHNT and CDR2 FRNRAP. With 5 bases removed from V and 4 bases from J, the gap between germline ends came to 14 bases. This CDR3 has 15 residues.